The sequence of this T cell receptor beta chain was determined in a study of control samples from healthy donors and cancer patients. Clones were read by immunoSEQ multiplex PCR, and TCRdb kept only the in-frame ones, dropping some. Of around 120,000 clones listed, roughly 90% are singletons. The table lists this clone with a count of one. Germline lookup yields CDR1 SGHTA and CDR2 FQGNSA. The V and J ends lost 3 bases and 3 bases respectively, with 8 bases between them. CDR3 length equals 14 residues. V and J are TRBV7-2 and TRBJ1-4; maybe TRBD1 (5 bases). Sequenced input: blood. This TCR was recovered from a woman younger than 35 in good health. In DNA form, the CDR3 reads TGTGCCAGCAGCTTCGGCAGGGCTAATGAAAAACTGTTTTTT. Encoded protein: CASSFGRANEKLFF.